These T cell receptor beta chains were read from a single sample in a study of beta chain features in type 1 diabetes. Profiling relied on immunoSEQ multiplex PCR, and the TCRdb table lists in-frame clones only, not all of them. The sample yields about 620,000 clones, about a sixth seen once. The material sequenced was naive CD4+ T cells from blood. These receptor sequences come from a man aged 18 to 29 in good health. Both conserved end residues are part of each CDR3. The D gene is left open where the match is weak. Size is stated for part of the rows, as once, few or many counts, or as a class when the clone is expanded.

clone_size,v_call,cdr3_length,j_call,d_call,cdr3_aa,cdr3_nt
few,TRBV7-2,11,TRBJ2-7,.,CASSLEVEQYF,TGTGCCAGCAGCTTAGAGGTCGAGCAGTACTTC
.,TRBV6-1,14,TRBJ1-6,TRBD1,CASSGDRESSPLHF,TGTGCCAGCAGCGGAGACAGGGAAAGTTCACCCCTCCACTTT
.,TRBV21-1,20,TRBJ2-3,.,CASSKLPGTVQDPSTDTQYF,TGTGCCAGCAGCAAACTCCCCGGGACAGTGCAAGACCCCAGCACAGATACGCAGTATTTT
.,TRBV4-3,13,TRBJ2-7,.,CASSRMTGYEQYF,TGCGCCAGCAGCCGCATGACAGGCTACGAGCAGTACTTC
.,TRBV28,15,TRBJ2-5,TRBD1,CASSLLGTDQETQYF,TGTGCCAGCAGTTTGCTTGGGACAGACCAAGAGACCCAGTACTTC
few,TRBV6-6,15,TRBJ1-5,.,CASSYSGGRNQPQHF,TGTGCCAGCAGTTACTCGGGGGGTCGCAATCAGCCCCAGCATTTT
.,TRBV7-9,16,TRBJ2-3,TRBD2,CAIPAGAGSSTDTQYF,TGTGCCATTCCGGCGGGAGCGGGGTCTAGCACAGATACGCAGTATTTT
few,TRBV4-2,14,TRBJ1-1,.,CASSQRKTGDEAFF,TGTGCCAGCAGCCAACGAAAGACGGGAGATGAAGCTTTCTTT
.,TRBV27,18,TRBJ1-5,.,CASSLWGPGALSNQPQHF,TGTGCCAGCAGTTTGTGGGGGCCGGGGGCGCTTAGCAATCAGCCCCAGCATTTT
few,TRBV18,16,TRBJ2-7,.,CASSPLVQGTSYEQYF,TGTGCCAGCTCACCACTGGTTCAGGGGACCTCCTACGAGCAGTACTTC
.,TRBV9,16,TRBJ2-2,TRBD2,CASSVGTSGVTGELFF,TGTGCCAGCAGCGTAGGGACTAGCGGGGTCACCGGGGAGCTGTTTTTT
.,TRBV2,12,TRBJ1-1,.,CASSKGTAEAFF,TGTGCCAGCAGTAAGGGTACCGCTGAAGCTTTCTTT
few,TRBV20-1,11,TRBJ2-7,.,CSARSPAEQYF,TGCAGTGCTAGATCCCCCGCCGAGCAGTACTTC
few,TRBV4-2,16,TRBJ2-1,TRBD2,CASSHGLAGSYNEQFF,TGTGCCAGCAGCCACGGACTAGCGGGCTCCTACAATGAGCAGTTCTTC
.,TRBV28,15,TRBJ2-5,TRBD1,CASSLVRGPQETQYF,TGTGCCAGCAGTTTAGTTAGGGGGCCCCAAGAGACCCAGTACTTC
few,TRBV7-2,13,TRBJ2-7,.,CASSSVHSYEQYF,TGTGCCAGCAGCTCCGTCCATTCCTACGAGCAGTACTTC
few,TRBV5-4,15,TRBJ2-5,.,CASSSVSGERETQYF,TGTGCCAGCAGCTCGGTTTCAGGGGAGAGAGAGACCCAGTACTTC
few,TRBV10-3,17,TRBJ2-6,.,CAIRRSLVLSGANVLTF,TGTGCCATCAGGCGGTCCCTAGTACTCTCTGGGGCCAACGTCCTGACTTTC
.,TRBV25-1,12,TRBJ1-5,.,CASSDKNQPQHF,TGTGCCAGCAGTGACAAAAATCAGCCCCAGCATTTT
.,TRBV29-1,14,TRBJ1-2,.,CSVKGNDLYYGYTF,TGCAGCGTAAAAGGGAACGATCTTTATTATGGCTACACCTTC
.,TRBV7-3,13,TRBJ1-5,.,CASSLGPNQPQHF,TGTGCCAGCAGCTTAGGGCCCAATCAGCCCCAGCATTTT
few,TRBV18,15,TRBJ2-2,.,CASSPYRVDTGELFF,TGTGCCAGCTCACCCTACAGGGTGGACACCGGGGAGCTGTTTTTT
.,TRBV6-5,15,TRBJ2-1,TRBD1,CASSFRDRGRNEQFF,TGTGCCAGCAGTTTCCGGGACAGGGGCCGAAATGAGCAGTTCTTC
few,TRBV28,14,TRBJ2-2,.,CASTNGRGPGELFF,TGTGCCAGCACCAATGGGAGAGGGCCCGGGGAGCTGTTTTTT
.,TRBV19,16,TRBJ1-3,TRBD1,CASSAGTGTSGNTIYF,TGTGCCAGTAGTGCCGGGACAGGGACCTCTGGAAACACCATATATTTT
few,TRBV6-4,13,TRBJ2-1,TRBD1,CASPRQGANLSVF,TGTGCCAGCCCACGACAGGGGGCAAACCTGTCGGTCTTC
.,TRBV28,12,TRBJ1-1,.,CASSPRSTEAFF,TGTGCCAGCAGTCCACGGTCCACTGAAGCTTTCTTT
.,TRBV27,17,TRBJ1-6,TRBD1,CASSFGTGKAYNSPLHF,TGTGCCAGCAGTTTCGGGACAGGGAAAGCCTATAATTCACCCCTCCACTTT
.,TRBV11-2,13,TRBJ2-5,.,CASSGGLQETQYF,TGTGCCAGCAGCGGGGGACTTCAAGAGACCCAGTACTTC
.,TRBV30,16,TRBJ2-5,.,CAWSPIGTPLAQTQYF,TGTGCCTGGAGTCCGATAGGGACTCCTTTGGCGCAGACCCAGTACTTC
.,TRBV21-1,16,TRBJ1-5,.,CASSKKRTGFNQPQHF,TGTGCCAGCAGCAAGAAAAGGACAGGGTTCAATCAGCCCCAGCATTTT
.,TRBV10-3,14,TRBJ2-7,.,CAISEGGSGSEQYF,TGTGCCATCAGTGAAGGCGGGTCTGGTTCCGAGCAGTACTTC
few,TRBV28,16,TRBJ2-7,TRBD2,CASSRLGLAGGYEQYF,TGTGCCAGCAGCAGACTCGGACTAGCGGGGGGTTACGAGCAGTACTTC
.,TRBV4-3,16,TRBJ2-3,.,CASSQDLASNTDTQYF,TGCGCCAGCAGCCAAGATCTTGCCAGCAACACAGATACGCAGTATTTT
.,TRBV6-1,12,TRBJ1-3,.,CASSEVGNTIYF,TGTGCCAGCAGTGAAGTCGGAAACACCATATATTTT
few,TRBV27,20,TRBJ1-3,TRBD1,CASRSSGRGQGNAPGNTIYF,TGTGCCAGCAGGTCCTCTGGGCGGGGACAGGGGAATGCCCCTGGAAACACCATATATTTT
few,TRBV18,13,TRBJ2-1,.,CASSPDIRDEQFF,TGTGCCAGCTCACCCGACATACGGGATGAGCAGTTCTTC
many,TRBV7-9,14,TRBJ2-4,.,CASSSQIAKNIQYF,TGTGCCAGCAGCTCACAGATAGCCAAAAACATTCAGTACTTC
.,TRBV28,15,TRBJ2-1,TRBD2,CASSFGGFSYNEQFF,TGTGCCAGCAGTTTCGGGGGGTTCTCCTACAATGAGCAGTTCTTC
.,TRBV19,15,TRBJ2-7,.,CASTPGQKLGYEQYF,TGTGCCAGTACCCCGGGCCAAAAACTGGGGTACGAGCAGTACTTC
once,TRBV5-4,13,TRBJ2-7,TRBD1,CASSLPTGDEQYF,TGTGCCAGCAGCTTGCCGACAGGGGACGAGCAGTACTTC
few,TRBV5-1,15,TRBJ2-2,.,CASRNTAGNTGELFF,TGCGCCAGCAGGAACACAGCGGGGAACACCGGGGAGCTGTTTTTT
.,TRBV28,14,TRBJ1-2,.,CASSFARAGYGYTF,TGTGCCAGCAGTTTTGCAAGGGCTGGCTATGGCTACACCTTC
few,TRBV30,19,TRBJ1-2,.,CAWSVRKFWGSPEDYGYTF,TGTGCCTGGAGTGTACGAAAGTTTTGGGGGTCTCCCGAGGACTATGGCTACACCTTC
few,TRBV13,16,TRBJ2-1,.,CASNSAVGRANNEQFF,TGTGCCAGCAACTCGGCGGTGGGCAGGGCAAACAATGAGCAGTTCTTC
few,TRBV19,19,TRBJ2-4,TRBD2,CASTPLGVAGVLAKNIQYF,TGTGCCAGTACCCCCCTCGGGGTAGCGGGGGTCCTAGCCAAAAACATTCAGTACTTC
few,TRBV5-1,16,TRBJ1-5,.,CASSLYRAESNQPQHF,TGCGCCAGCAGCTTGTACAGGGCGGAATCGAATCAGCCCCAGCATTTT
.,TRBV6-4,11,TRBJ2-5,.,CASRLLETQYF,TGTGCCAGCAGGTTGCTGGAGACCCAGTACTTC
few,TRBV29-1,13,TRBJ1-3,.,CSVGGFSGDTIYF,TGCAGCGTGGGGGGGTTTTCTGGAGACACCATATATTTT
few,TRBV2,16,TRBJ2-5,.,CASSESSWRAAETQYF,TGTGCCAGCAGTGAAAGCTCTTGGCGGGCAGCCGAGACCCAGTACTTC
.,TRBV7-9,14,TRBJ1-6,.,CASSFREYNSPLHF,TGTGCCAGCAGTTTTCGGGAGTATAATTCACCCCTCCACTTT
few,TRBV6-5,16,TRBJ1-3,.,CASSYGAGYSGNTIYF,TGTGCCAGCAGTTACGGGGCAGGGTACTCTGGAAACACCATATATTTT
few,TRBV4-2,15,TRBJ2-5,TRBD2,CASSQRASGTETQYF,TGTGCCAGCAGCCAAAGGGCTAGCGGGACCGAGACCCAGTACTTC